This TCR beta chain was sequenced in a study of persistence of HIV-infected CD4 T cells (dated by TCRdb to between 2020 and 2021). For the wider study: The study isolated CMV- and HIV-1 Gag-responding CD4+ T cells from ART-treated individuals to examine antigen-driven clonal expansion of HIV-1-infected cells. Cross-participant TCR cluster analysis included 8 participants for CMV and six or seven participants for Gag. The median time participants had been on suppressive ART was roughly eight years. TCRbeta sequencing assessed the clonality of all cells in each sorted population, while proviral sequencing assessed the clonality of infected cells. Peripheral blood samples of up to 180 mL were collected at multiple time points, except for two participants, who underwent leukapheresis at a single time point. Overall results and qualifications from the work: Only a small number of individuals took part in the study, and the range of antigens tested was limited. TCRbeta richness in CMV- and Gag-responding cells was significantly lower than in anti-CD3/anti-CD28-responding cells; CMV-responding cells had higher oligoclonality than CD3/CD28-stimulated and Gag-responding cells. Within the same sorted populations, TCR oligoclonality correlated with proviral oligoclonality. Restriction of bulk TCR analyses to the rare CMV-responding cells that actually carried HIV-1 proviruses was not possible. Antigen-responding cells were enriched for degenerate expanded CDR3beta sequences, which suggests convergent selection of CD4+ responses to CMV and Gag.

The junction carries 14 bases between V and J, which are trimmed by 4 bases and 6 bases respectively. Per the germline V gene, SGHRS is the CDR1 and YFSETQ is the CDR2. Inclusive of the bounding cysteine and phenylalanine, the CDR3 is 15 residues long. Only CDR3 DNA remains: 45 bases, in frame from the first base. Turning to this clone: Its antigen remains undetermined. Base qualities are not provided; no much larger clone lies one nucleotide away.

The immunoSEQ hsTCRB assay version 4 in survey mode was used to sequence TCRbeta repertoires from genomic DNA. For TCRbeta sequencing, genomic DNA was diluted to around 10 ng/uL, with up to 1 ug used per sample. In the paper's pipeline: TCRbeta data analysis was done in ImmunoSeq Analyzer 3.0, and diversity was calculated on productive nucleotide rearrangements. Using the Immunarch R package, lower-bound TCR diversity was estimated with the improved Chao index and clonality was estimated with the Gini coefficient. Different nucleotide rearrangements encoding the same CDR3beta amino acid sequence were treated as distinct clonotypes. TCRbeta sequences significantly enriched in antigen-responding cells relative to anti-CD3/anti-CD28-activated cells were identified by differential abundance analysis. GLIPH2 clustered TCRs by predicted peptide-MHC specificity, both within individual participants and across merged participant data sets. TCRdb took this table from immuneACCESS and kept in-frame rearrangements with V and J called. Such tables lack part of the clones; where checked against another copy, unresolved V genes explain under half of the gap, and the rest is unexplained. The V and J calls and clone size come from that table; D and trimming were worked out from the DNA. In this sample the table shows some 58,000 clones, 65% to 80% of which occur a single time. The top ten hold 1.5% to 2% of the sample.

The treatment or condition label here, explained by the study, means: suppressive antiretroviral therapy. A pool of overlapping HIV-1 Gag 15-mer peptides, at approximately 0.95 ug per peptide per mL, was used to stimulate the cells. Memory CD4+ T cells that did not respond, being CD40L-negative, CD69-negative and CD45RO-high, were sorted as memory populations depleted of antigen-responding cells. Participants were HIV-1-infected adults who started suppressive ART during chronic infection. For at least 4 years, participants had undetectable plasma HIV-1 RNA, below 50 copies/mL. To be included, participants needed a CD4+ T cell count above 400 cells/uL and a positive CMV serology. Before stimulation, PBMCs were isolated using density centrifugation and then depleted of CD8+ T cells. CD8-depleted PBMCs were stimulated for about 17 hours with anti-CD28/CD49d costimulation, CD40-blocking antibody and enfuvirtide to prevent new infections. Cell sorting was done on a Beckman Coulter MoFlo Legacy or XDP sorter, and dead cells were excluded with propidium iodide. For samples with more than one million cells, genomic DNA was extracted with the QIAamp DNA Mini Kit, and for all other samples the Quick-DNA Microprep Kit was used.

The sample in question was CD4+ T cells sorted from PBMCs after roughly 19-hour stimulation, obtained from a patient who received antiretroviral therapy. The label giving this sample's cell subset or site can be read as: CD40L-CD69- CD45RO-high memory CD4 T cells not responding to Gag peptides. The sequence is built from TRBV5-1 and TRBJ1-6; the D region possibly corresponds to TRBD1 (5 bases align). This TCR was recovered from an adult man with HIV who was CMV-seropositive. The CDR3 in this case is CASSVRDVGNSPLHF. The base sequence is TGCGCCAGCAGCGTCCGGGACGTCGGTAATTCACCCCTCCACTTT.